These 8 T cell receptor beta chains came from one sample sequenced in a study of neurological immune-mediated disorders. TCRdb re-analysed the 5' RACE reads in MiXCR, keeping a single row per CDR3 protein. The sample carries about 120,000 distinct CDR3 sequences, more than 2.5% recorded once. The sequenced sample was PBMCs. The receptors originated from a woman in her thirties with multiple sclerosis.

This clonotype was counted at least ten times. The gene calls are TRBV27 and TRBJ1-5, with no clear D. Germline V CDR1 and CDR2: MNHEY, SMNVEV (reference sequence). Between the trimmed V and J ends, which lost 6 bases and 10 bases, there was a span of 13 bases. The CDR3 loop spans 12 amino acids. The CDR3 DNA follows: TGTGCCAGCAGGCCGGGGTTAGGACCCCAGCATTTT. Translating gives CASRPGLGPQHF.

There are many counts of this clonotype. The rearrangement joins TRBV6-2 or TRBV6-3 to TRBJ2-1, with 10 positions matching TRBD2. The germline V gene has CDR1 MNHEY and CDR2 SVGEGT. This CDR3 has 16 residues. The J segment lost 2 bases and the V segment lost 2 bases, leaving 3 bases of the junction unmatched. The CDR3 DNA reads TGTGCCAGCAGTTACCCGAGCGGGGGGGCCTACAATGAGCAGTTCTTC. Translation: CASSYPSGGAYNEQFF.

The sample holds many counts of this clonotype. This chain uses TRBV20-1 with TRBJ2-3, with a possible D match to TRBD2 (7 bases). CDR1 is DFQATT, CDR2 SNEGSKA, per germline (reference sequence). The CDR3 extends over 14 amino acids. V was pared by 8 bases and J by 0 bases, with 15 bases between. The CDR3 DNA sequence: TGCAGTTCCGGCCGGGGGGCTAGCACAGATACGCAGTATTTT. Its protein product is CSSGRGASTDTQYF.

This clonotype was seen repeatedly, ten times or more. The chain has TRBV3-1 and TRBJ2-1, with D possibly TRBD1 on 6 matching bases. CDR1 and CDR2 (germline): LGHDT, YNNKEL (reference sequence). This CDR3 region has 15 residues. V lost 5 bases to trimming and J lost 8 bases, with 19 bases between them. This chain's CDR3 is CASSAMDSSGHEQFF. DNA of the CDR3: TGTGCCAGCAGCGCGATGGACAGTTCGGGCCATGAGCAGTTCTTC.

A few counts support this clonotype. CDR3 sequence: CASSFTGKDSYEQYF. CDR3 DNA: TGCGCCAGCAGCTTTACGGGAAAAGACTCCTACGAGCAGTACTTC. This chain connects TRBV5-1 to TRBJ2-7; tentative D call: TRBD2 (5 bases). V was shortened by 2 bases and J by 0 bases, with 12 bases between the two germline ends. The CDR3 totals 15 residues. The germline V gene encodes CDR1 SGHRS and CDR2 YFSETQ.

A note on this clonotype: Germline is not matched at one junction end, which may reflect a read error. The V gene is TRBV7-6, the J gene TRBJ1-5, with D unresolved. The germline V gene has CDR1 SGHVS and CDR2 FNYEAQ. The CDR3 loop spans 14 amino acids. In DNA form, the CDR3 reads TGTGCCAGCAGCCTAGCGCCGGCGGCTCAGCCCCAGCATTTT. It translates to CASSLAPAAQPQHF.

This clonotype was observed at least ten times. V and J are TRBV30 and TRBJ1-1; D is possibly TRBD1 (5 bases). Trimming shortened V by 0 bases and J by 1 base, and 9 bases separated the two germline ends. The CDR3 sequence is 14 residues long. Per the germline V gene, CDR1 is GTSNPN and CDR2 is SVGIG (reference sequence). The CDR3 coding sequence is TGTGCCTGGAGTGTACGACAGAAGAACACTGAAGCTTTCTTT. Translating gives CAWSVRQKNTEAFF.

This clonotype was observed many times. This chain uses TRBV6-6 with TRBJ1-2, with D uncertain. CDR1 MNHNY and CDR2 SVGAGI come from the germline V gene (reference sequence). With 7 bases removed from V and 8 bases from J, the gap between germline ends came to 20 bases. This CDR3 has 14 residues. The CDR3 is CASKAGSLTMGYTF. CDR3 nucleotide sequence: TGTGCCAGCAAGGCTGGCAGCCTAACTATGGGCTACACCTTC.